This T cell receptor beta chain was identified during a study of cytomegalovirus exposure and HLA in healthy donors. Study information: According to later analysis, the same platform produced the approximately 120 validation and about 700 first-cohort repertoires.

Findings of the study overall: Researchers counted over 150 TCR beta chains as cytomegalovirus-associated. Researchers reported that a few CMV-associated chains were confirmed in vitro as CMV antigen-specific.

The protocol was immunoSEQ multiplex PCR, while the TCRdb copy is restricted to in-frame clones and leaves out a portion. The data hold 100,000 to 150,000 clones, with about 96% observed a single time. As concerns this clone: Its target is not known.

CDR3 length equals 13 residues. The V end was cut by 3 bases, the J end by 9 bases, with 15 bases between. Germline assignment: CDR1 GTSNPN and CDR2 SVGIG (reference sequence). Material: PBMCs. The gene calls are TRBV30 and TRBJ2-1; TRBD2 is a possible D gene (7 bases). The sequence came from a man between 18 and 29 years old in good health and CMV-seronegative. The CDR3 nucleotides are TGTGCCTGGAGCGTGGGGGGGGCTGTTGAGCAGTTCTTC. Translating it yields CAWSVGGAVEQFF.